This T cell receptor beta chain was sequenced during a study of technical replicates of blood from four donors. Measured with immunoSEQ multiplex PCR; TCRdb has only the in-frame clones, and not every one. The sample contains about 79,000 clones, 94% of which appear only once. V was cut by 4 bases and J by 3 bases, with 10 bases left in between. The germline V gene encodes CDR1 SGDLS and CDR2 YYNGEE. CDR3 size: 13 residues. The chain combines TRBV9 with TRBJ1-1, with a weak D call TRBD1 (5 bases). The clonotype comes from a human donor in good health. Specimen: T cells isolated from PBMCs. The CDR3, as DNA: TGTGCCAGCAGCACCAGGGCTTACACTGAAGCTTTCTTT. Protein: CASSTRAYTEAFF.